A single TCR beta chain is shown here with its context. Its antigen is unidentified. Measured with immunoSEQ multiplex PCR; TCRdb has only the in-frame clones, and not every one. The data hold 70,000 to 85,000 clones, with over 70% observed a single time. These data originate in a study of T cell clones after liver transplantation. Study context: Post-transplant blood was tracked for graft-donor-reactive T cell clones identified in a pre-transplant mixed lymphocyte reaction. Graft-donor-reactive sequences were compared with third-party-reactive TCRbeta sequences from pre-transplant mixed lymphocyte reactions. Study-wide results and caveats: These preliminary findings come from unstandardized post-transplant sampling times.

The sample was CD4+ T cells from blood, taken before liver transplant. The clonotype originates from a human donor who received a liver transplant.

The CDR3 protein is CAISERLEGSDEQFF. CDR3 in DNA: TGTGCCATCAGTGAACGACTAGAGGGGAGTGATGAGCAGTTCTTC. V gene TRBV10-3 combines with J gene TRBJ2-1; a weak D match, TRBD2 (6 bases). V was clipped by 3 bases and J by 8 bases, with 17 bases between them. Germline V gene lookup returns CDR1 ENHRY and CDR2 SYGVKD. The CDR3 totals 15 residues.